This T cell receptor (beta chain) appears in the sequencing data of a study of blood T cell repertoires in COVID-19 (TCRdb year 2020). With regard to the full study: Samples covering the acute and convalescent phases of COVID-19 were provided by collaborators in the United States, Italy and Spain. Where available, HLA class I and class II types were taken from metadata supplied by the sample provider and were not determined by assay-based typing. The prospective study material was composed of cDNA or gDNA derived from T cells, B-cell-depleted T cells, or PBMCs. Sample metadata almost always included a de-identified subject ID, COVID-19 status, age in years and sex. The dataset comprised deeply sampled blood TCRbeta repertoires from subjects exposed to, actively infected with, or recovered from COVID-19. A freely available public database, intended as a resource for researchers studying the immune response to SARS-CoV-2, is where the repertoires were released. Samples were obtained from the ongoing ImmuneRACE study (first 160 participants) and from over a thousand subjects provided by 6 global collaborators. The full study reports these points: How much clinical and demographic metadata was included differed by source and by participant, and the metadata was provided uncurated.

The CDR3 sequence holds 15 residues, the cysteine and phenylalanine included. This entry keeps only the CDR3 DNA: 45 bases, framed from base 1. CDR1 MDHEN and CDR2 SYDVKM were looked up in the germline V gene. Cut back by 8 bases and 3 bases, the V and J ends lie 19 bases apart. Enrolling through a virtual design, the prospective study's participants ranged in age from roughly 18 to 100 years and lived across roughly 23 United States geographic areas. In the prospective study, participants were assigned to cohorts based on the clinical history participants reported in a screening survey and a study questionnaire. For ImmuneRACE Cohort 3, a participant was defined as recovered based on two consecutive negative NP/OP PCR tests, clearance by a healthcare professional, or resolution of symptoms. In the prospective study, mobile phlebotomists collected whole blood, serum and a nasopharyngeal or oropharyngeal swab from each participant. Over a 2-month period, participants in the prospective study had the option of providing additional blood draws and questionnaires. Before DNA extraction, prospective study blood samples were shipped either frozen or at room temperature.

Comment on this clone: What antigen it recognizes has not been identified. No base quality information exists; no much larger clone differs at one position.

The immunoSEQ Assay, a bias-controlled multiplex PCR, was used to amplify TCRbeta CDR3 regions from genomic DNA. As for how the authors treated the data: The number of nucleated cells in each sample was estimated by amplification of reference gene primers within the assay. To quantify the absolute abundance of each unique TCRbeta CDR3 rearrangement, sequence reads were collapsed and filtered. For each sample, productive Simpson clonality was calculated by taking the square root of Simpson's diversity index across productive rearrangements. TCRdb mirrors the immuneACCESS table, restricted to in-frame sequences. Some clones are absent from its copies; in checked studies, under half trace to an unresolved V gene, and the reason for the others is unknown. V, J and clone size reflect that table, while D and trimming were determined from the DNA. The sample contains fewer than 350,000 clones, 75% to 90% of them found a single time. The leading ten clones occupy around a tenth of the sample.

The sequencing sample was made of PBMCs or T cells enriched from blood (not recorded which). Recombination connected TRBV28 to TRBJ1-1; a weak D assignment points to TRBD1 (6 bases agree). The source of this sequence is a woman aged 40 to 50 who had recovered from COVID-19. The nucleotides are TGTGCCAGCCCAAAGGCGGGGGGCCTGGACACTGAAGCTTTCTTT. Protein translation: CASPKAGGLDTEAFF.